This T cell receptor (beta chain) emerged from a study of monozygotic twins with inflammatory bowel disease. The CDR3 spans 15 residues. Germline V gene sequence: CDR1 LGHDT, CDR2 YNNKEL (reference sequence). TCRdb reprocessed the 5' RACE reads and stores each CDR3 protein as one record, lacking DNA. The listing contains approximately 340,000 distinct CDR3 sequences. The source material was blood. This TCR derives from a human donor with ulcerative colitis or Crohn's disease, or a healthy co-twin of an affected twin (not recorded which). This chain links TRBV3-1 with TRBJ2-5; checking the TCRdb D call of TRBD2 is not possible without DNA. This CDR3 is CASSQLSGGGGTQYF.